A selection of T cell receptor beta chains follows, all from one sample in a study of post-analysis software for immune sequencing data. TCRdb itself ran the PCR reads through MiXCR, one entry per CDR3 protein. Among hundreds of thousands of distinct CDR3 sequences listed, 55% to 70% were seen once. Sequenced input: blood. Receptor source: a girl aged 2 to 9 with multiple sclerosis. Both conserved end residues are part of each CDR3. Fields, in order: V gene, D gene, clone size, J gene, CDR3 DNA, CDR3 protein. The D gene is left open where the match is weak. The listing skips clone size in some rows; elsewhere it reads once, few, many or a size class.

>TRBV5-1|NA|once|TRBJ2-3
TGCGCCAGCAGCTTGAAGGCGGTAGATACGCAGTATTTT
CASSLKAVDTQYF
>TRBV4-2|NA|NA|TRBJ2-3
TGTGCCAGCAGCCAATTCGGGTCCCGGGGAACCACAGATACGCAGTATTTT
CASSQFGSRGTTDTQYF
>TRBV7-9|NA|once|TRBJ2-1
TGTGCCAGCAGCTTAGTCAGAGTACCCGATTTGGACAATGAGCAGTTCTTC
CASSLVRVPDLDNEQFF
>TRBV10-3|NA|NA|TRBJ1-2
TGTGCCATCAGTGAGCCCGACAGTTATGGCTACACCTTC
CAISEPDSYGYTF
>TRBV12-3/TRBV12-4|NA|NA|TRBJ2-7
TGTGCCAGCAGTTTTCAAAACGAGCAGTACTTC
CASSFQNEQYF
>TRBV11-2|TRBD1|NA|TRBJ1-2
TGTGCCAGCAGCTTAGGACAGGGGCGACCGTACACCTTC
CASSLGQGRPYTF
>TRBV12-3/TRBV12-4|TRBD1|NA|TRBJ2-7
TGTGCCAGCAGTCCCACCGGGACAGGGTCCTACGAGCAGTACTTC
CASSPTGTGSYEQYF
>TRBV12-3/TRBV12-4|NA|NA|TRBJ2-7
TGTGCCAGCAGTTTAGAGGCAGGTTCCCCCTACGAGCAGTACTTC
CASSLEAGSPYEQYF
>TRBV6-5|NA|NA|TRBJ1-2
TGTGCCAGCAGTAGTGACAGATTCTATGGCTACACCTTC
CASSSDRFYGYTF
>TRBV20-1|NA|once|TRBJ2-1
TGCAGTGCTAGAGATTTGCGCTCCGAGGGCAATGAGCAGTTCTTC
CSARDLRSEGNEQFF
>TRBV25-1|TRBD2|NA|TRBJ2-1
TGTGCCAGCAGTGAGGGGGGGTGGAGCTCCTACAATGAGCAGTTCTTC
CASSEGGWSSYNEQFF
>TRBV12-3/TRBV12-4|TRBD2|few|TRBJ2-7
TGTGCCAGCAGTTTTAGCGGGAGGGCCTACGAGCAGTACTTC
CASSFSGRAYEQYF
>TRBV5-6|NA|NA|TRBJ1-2
TGTGCCAGCAGCTTGGGGGGGGCTAGAAGCTATGGCTACACCTTC
CASSLGGARSYGYTF
>TRBV9|NA|NA|TRBJ2-1
TGTGCCAGCAGCGCCTCAGGTCGGCGCCCTGACAATGAGCAGTTCTTC
CASSASGRRPDNEQFF
>TRBV2|NA|NA|TRBJ2-1
TGTGCCAGCCTAGACAATGGGCAGTTCTTC
CASLDNGQFF
>TRBV20-1|NA|NA|TRBJ2-1
TGCAGTGCTAGAGATGCGGCTAAGGCTAATAATGAGCAGTTCTTC
CSARDAAKANNEQFF
>TRBV9|NA|once|TRBJ2-1
TGTGCCAGCAGCGCGCGGACAAGGAATGAGCAGTTCTTC
CASSARTRNEQFF
>TRBV7-2|NA|NA|TRBJ1-5
TGTGCCAGCAGCTTTCGGACCGGCCAGCCCCAGCATTTT
CASSFRTGQPQHF
>TRBV20-1|NA|NA|TRBJ2-6
TGCAGTGCTAGAGGGTCCAGCTCTGGGGCCAACGTCCTGACTTTC
CSARGSSSGANVLTF
>TRBV24-1|TRBD1|NA|TRBJ2-5
TGTGCCACCAGTGACCAGACAGGGGGAAAGGAGACCCAGTACTTC
CATSDQTGGKETQYF
>TRBV4-2|TRBD1|NA|TRBJ1-2
TGTGCCAGCAGCCAAGACGGGACAGGGGGCCCAACTGGCTATGGCTACACCTTC
CASSQDGTGGPTGYGYTF
>TRBV5-1|TRBD1|NA|TRBJ2-5
TGCGCCTCTACGATGGGGACAGTCCAAGAGACCCAGTACTTC
CASTMGTVQETQYF
>TRBV5-6|TRBD1|NA|TRBJ2-3
TGTGCCAGCAGCCCTCCGGGACAGGGCCCCACAGATACGCAGTATTTT
CASSPPGQGPTDTQYF
>TRBV12-3/TRBV12-4|TRBD1|NA|TRBJ1-2
TGTGCCAGCAGTTTAGGGGGACAGGGACTAGGCGGCTACACCTTC
CASSLGGQGLGGYTF